The T cell receptor beta chain under discussion was sequenced for a study of Ad26.COV2.S vaccination and SARS-CoV-2 variants. Sequenced by immunoSEQ multiplex PCR; TCRdb stores in-frame clones only, minus some. This sample has some 300,000 clones, with around 83% found just once. Trimming removed 0 bases at V and 8 bases at J, with 13 bases between. Germline V gene lookup returns CDR1 MNHEY and CDR2 SVGAGI. The CDR3 sequence is 14 residues long. This clone was counted ten times or more. Stated treatment: roughly 19 received Ad26.COV2.S at low or high dose, single or two shots; about five received placebo; per-sample allocation not given. Following the first vaccine or placebo injection, samples were taken on day 63.

The sequence was collected from a person between 18 and 65 years old who received the Ad26.COV2.S COVID-19 vaccine or a placebo. Sequencing was performed on peripheral blood, taken in a trial of Ad26.COV2.S vaccine versus placebo. The chain has TRBV6-5 and TRBJ1-1, with a weak D call TRBD1 (6 bases). CDR3 residues: CASSYSGGRGEAFF. The CDR3 DNA reads as TGTGCCAGCAGTTACTCTGGGGGTAGGGGGGAAGCTTTCTTT.